This TCR beta chain appears in the sequencing data of a study of T cell responses to AZD1222 COVID-19 vaccine. Study-level results: Sampling that yielded the repertoires occurred only after the peak T cell response. Among the donors, most were white British and more were female, and clonal diversity was possibly underestimated. A rise in Spike-specific TCR breadth and depth followed two AZD1222 doses.

The CDR3 spans 17 residues. Profiling relied on immunoSEQ multiplex PCR, and the TCRdb table lists in-frame clones only, not all of them. The sample gives around 130,000 clones, 88% of which show up once; roughly 20% is in the top ten. About this clone itself: Antigen: not known.

The sequencing used peripheral blood, collected on day 0 of MenACWY control vaccination. The receptor was derived from an adult in good health. The chain recombines TRBV21-1 with TRBJ2-5; the D call TRBD2 from the table was never checked on the DNA. TRBV21-1 represents a pseudogene. The CDR3 reads CASSKGGTSGKWKTQYF. For the CDR3, the DNA is TGTGCCAGCAGCAAAGGTGGGACTAGCGGGAAATGGAAGACCCAGTACTTC.